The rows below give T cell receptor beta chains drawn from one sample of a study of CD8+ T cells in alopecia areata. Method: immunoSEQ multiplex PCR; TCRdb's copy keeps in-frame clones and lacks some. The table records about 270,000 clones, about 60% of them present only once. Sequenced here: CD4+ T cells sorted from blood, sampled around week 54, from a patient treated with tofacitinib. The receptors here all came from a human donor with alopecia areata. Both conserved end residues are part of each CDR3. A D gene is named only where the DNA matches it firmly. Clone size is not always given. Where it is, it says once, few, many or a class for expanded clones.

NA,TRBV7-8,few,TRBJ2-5,TGTGCCAGCAGCTTAGATAGGGACGCCCCGATGTACTTC,CASSLDRDAPMYF
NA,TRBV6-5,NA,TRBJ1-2,TGTGCCAGCAGTTGGGACGAGGCTACAGACTATGGCTACACCTTC,CASSWDEATDYGYTF
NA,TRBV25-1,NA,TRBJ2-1,TGTGCCAGCAGCACACCCTCGGGCGGTATAGAAAATGAGCAGTTCTTC,CASSTPSGGIENEQFF
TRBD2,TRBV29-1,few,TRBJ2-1,TGCAGCGTTGTCCCTGGCGGGGGATTCGATGAGCAGTTCTTC,CSVVPGGGFDEQFF
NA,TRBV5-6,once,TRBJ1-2,TGTGCCAGCAGCTCCGGAGGACTGAGTTATGGCTACACCTTC,CASSSGGLSYGYTF
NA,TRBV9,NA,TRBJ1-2,TGTGCCAGCAGCTTATCGAGTACTTACTATGGCTACACCTTC,CASSLSSTYYGYTF
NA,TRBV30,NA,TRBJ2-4,TGTGCCTGGAGTCCCCAGAACATTCAGTACTTC,CAWSPQNIQYF
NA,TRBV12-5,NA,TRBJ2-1,TGTGCTAGTGGTTTCCAGGGACTACCCCTGGGTGGGGGGGCTTCCTACAATGAGCAGTTCTTC,CASGFQGLPLGGGASYNEQFF
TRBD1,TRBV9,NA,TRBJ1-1,TGTGCCAGCAGCCAATCCGGGACAGGGTATTTGAACACTGAAGCTTTCTTT,CASSQSGTGYLNTEAFF
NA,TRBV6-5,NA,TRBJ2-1,TGTGCCACCTCTAAAGGGCTAGCCTGGAATGAGCAGTTCTTC,CATSKGLAWNEQFF
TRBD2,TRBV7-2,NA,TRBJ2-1,TGTGCCAGCAGCTTAGCTGGCGGGGGGGCCTACAATGAGCAGTTCTTC,CASSLAGGGAYNEQFF
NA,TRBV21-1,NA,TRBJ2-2,TGTGCCAGCAGCCCCGGGACAAGGAACACCGGGGAGCTGTTTTTT,CASSPGTRNTGELFF
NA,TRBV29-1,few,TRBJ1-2,TGCAGCGTGGTAGAGTACAGCTATGGCTACACCTTC,CSVVEYSYGYTF